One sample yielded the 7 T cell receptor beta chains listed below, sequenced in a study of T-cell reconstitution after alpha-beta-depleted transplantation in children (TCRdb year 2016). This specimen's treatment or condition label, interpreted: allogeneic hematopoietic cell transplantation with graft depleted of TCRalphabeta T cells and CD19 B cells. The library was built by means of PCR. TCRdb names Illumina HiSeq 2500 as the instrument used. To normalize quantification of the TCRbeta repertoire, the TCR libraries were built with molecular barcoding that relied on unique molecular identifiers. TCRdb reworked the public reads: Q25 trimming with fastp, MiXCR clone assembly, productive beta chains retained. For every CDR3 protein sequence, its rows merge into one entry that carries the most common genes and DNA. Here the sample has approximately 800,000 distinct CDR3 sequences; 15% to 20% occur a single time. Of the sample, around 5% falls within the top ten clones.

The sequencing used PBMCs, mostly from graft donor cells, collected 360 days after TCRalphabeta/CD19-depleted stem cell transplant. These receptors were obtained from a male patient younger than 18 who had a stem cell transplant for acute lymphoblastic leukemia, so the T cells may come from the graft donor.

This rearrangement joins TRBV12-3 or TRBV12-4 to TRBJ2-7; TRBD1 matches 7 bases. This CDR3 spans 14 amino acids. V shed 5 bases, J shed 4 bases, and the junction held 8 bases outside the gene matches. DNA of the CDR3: TGTGCCAGCAGTGCAACAGGGGTGGAGTACGAGCAGTACTTC. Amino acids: CASSATGVEYEQYF.

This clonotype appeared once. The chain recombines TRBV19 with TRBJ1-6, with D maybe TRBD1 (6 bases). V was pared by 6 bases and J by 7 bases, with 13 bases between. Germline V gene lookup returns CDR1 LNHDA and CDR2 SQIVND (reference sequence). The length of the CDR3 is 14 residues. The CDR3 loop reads CASRGGVGNSPLHF. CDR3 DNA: TGTGCCAGTAGAGGGGGTGTAGGGAATTCACCCCTCCACTTT.

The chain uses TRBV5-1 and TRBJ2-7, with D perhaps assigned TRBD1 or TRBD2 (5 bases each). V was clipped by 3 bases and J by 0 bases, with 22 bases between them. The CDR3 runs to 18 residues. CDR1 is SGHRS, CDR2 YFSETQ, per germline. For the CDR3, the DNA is TGCGCCAGCAGCTCCGTATATGCTCTCGGGGCGAGCTCCTACGAGCAGTACTTC. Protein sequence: CASSSVYALGASSYEQYF.

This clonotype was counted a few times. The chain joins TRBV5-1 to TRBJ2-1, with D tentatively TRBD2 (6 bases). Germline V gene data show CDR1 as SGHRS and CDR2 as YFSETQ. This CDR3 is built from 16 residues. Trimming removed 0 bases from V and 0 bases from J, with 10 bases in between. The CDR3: CASSLAYGSSYNEQFF. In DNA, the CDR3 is TGCGCCAGCAGCTTGGCTTACGGGAGCTCCTACAATGAGCAGTTCTTC.

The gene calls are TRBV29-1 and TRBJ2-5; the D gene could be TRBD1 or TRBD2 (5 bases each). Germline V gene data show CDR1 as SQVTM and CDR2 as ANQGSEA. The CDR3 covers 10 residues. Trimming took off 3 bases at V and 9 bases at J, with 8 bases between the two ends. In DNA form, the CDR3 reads TGCAGCGTTGAGAGAGGGGCCCAGTACTTC. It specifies CSVERGAQYF. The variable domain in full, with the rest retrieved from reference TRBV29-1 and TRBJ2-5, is SAVISQKPSRDICQRGTSLTIQCQVDSQVTMMFWYRQQPGQSLTLIATANQGSEATYESGFVIDKFPISRPNLTFSTLTVSNMSPEDSSIYLCSVERGAQYFGPGTRLLVL.

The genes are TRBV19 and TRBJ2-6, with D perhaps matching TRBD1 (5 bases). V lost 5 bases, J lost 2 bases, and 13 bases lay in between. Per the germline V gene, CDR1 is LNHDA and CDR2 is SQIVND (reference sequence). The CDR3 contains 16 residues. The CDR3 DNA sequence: TGTGCCAGTAGTCGGACATTGGTTACTGGGGCCAACGTCCTGACTTTC. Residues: CASSRTLVTGANVLTF.

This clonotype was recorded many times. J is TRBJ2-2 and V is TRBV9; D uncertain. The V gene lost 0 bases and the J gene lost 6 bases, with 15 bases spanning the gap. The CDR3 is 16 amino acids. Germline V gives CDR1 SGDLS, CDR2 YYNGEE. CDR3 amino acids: CASSVVPAYSAGELFF. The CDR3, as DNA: TGTGCCAGCAGCGTAGTCCCCGCGTATTCCGCCGGGGAGCTGTTTTTT.